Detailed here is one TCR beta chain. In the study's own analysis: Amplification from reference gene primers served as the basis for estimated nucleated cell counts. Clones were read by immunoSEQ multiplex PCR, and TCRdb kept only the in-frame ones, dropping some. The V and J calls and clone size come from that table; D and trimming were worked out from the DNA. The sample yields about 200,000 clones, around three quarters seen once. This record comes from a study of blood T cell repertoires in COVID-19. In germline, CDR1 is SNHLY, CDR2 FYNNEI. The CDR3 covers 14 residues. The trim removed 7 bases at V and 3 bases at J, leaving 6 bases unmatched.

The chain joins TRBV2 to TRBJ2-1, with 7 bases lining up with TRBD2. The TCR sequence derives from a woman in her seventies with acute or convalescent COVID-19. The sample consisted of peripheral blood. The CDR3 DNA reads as TGTGCCAGCAACGGGGGGAGAAACTACAATGAGCAGTTCTTC. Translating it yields CASNGGRNYNEQFF.